The 8 T cell receptor beta chains in this list originate from one sample, sequenced in a study of vaccination and CD4 T cells after COVID-19. The Oncomine TCR Beta short-read assay was applied to DNA of cultured CD4+ T cells. One entry per CDR3 protein results from TCRdb running MiXCR on the PCR reads. This table holds about 22,000 distinct CDR3 sequences, 35% to 40% found once. Regarding time point: late sampling 161 to 241 days after vaccination in a few convalescent patients. Treatment meaning: roughly ten-day PBMC culture with coronavirus spike peptide pools or control peptides (ViraFEST assay). These receptors have no identified antigens. The sequencing used CD4+ T cells from blood, cultured in vitro, collected about 7 months after SARS-CoV-2 vaccination. The receptors originated from a human donor who had recovered from COVID-19.

This clonotype was recorded a few times. The chain recombines TRBV7-2 with TRBJ2-3; D possibly uses TRBD1 or TRBD2 (6 bases each). CDR1 SGHTA and CDR2 FQGNSA come from the germline V gene. The CDR3 has 16 amino acids. Trimming cost V 1 base and J 2 bases, with 13 bases left between them. The CDR3 DNA reads as TGTGCCAGCAGCTTAGATAAAGGGGGGTTCACAGATACGCAGTATTTT. Amino acid sequence: CASSLDKGGFTDTQYF.

Only a few counts were recorded for this clonotype. The chain is built from TRBV6-2 or TRBV6-3 and TRBJ1-1; D may be TRBD1 (5 bases). The CDR3 is 14 residues long. V lost 6 bases, J lost 11 bases, and 22 bases lay in between. The germline V gene encodes CDR1 MNHEY and CDR2 SVGEGT. The CDR3 is CASRFDGAASVAFF. The CDR3 nucleotides are TGTGCCAGCAGGTTCGACGGGGCAGCTTCCGTTGCTTTCTTT.

The rearrangement joins TRBV24-1 to TRBJ2-3; tentative D call: TRBD2 (6 bases). The CDR3 totals 15 residues. Trimming took 4 bases from V and 5 from J, leaving 15 bases between them. Per the germline V gene, CDR1 is KGHDR and CDR2 is SFDVKD. DNA for the CDR3: TGTGCCACCAGTGAGCTGGACGGGGGTGTAGATACGCAGTATTTT. It specifies CATSELDGGVDTQYF.

This chain joins TRBV11-1 and TRBJ2-1; 8 nucleotides align to TRBD2. CDR1 SGHAT and CDR2 FQDESV come from the germline V gene (reference sequence). The CDR3 loop spans 13 amino acids. V was clipped by 5 bases and J by 5 bases; unmatched bases: 2. The CDR3 coding sequence is TGTGCCAGCAGCCAGGGACTAGACAATGAGCAGTTCTTC. Translating gives CASSQGLDNEQFF.

Within the sample, this clonotype is medium-sized. The chain joins TRBV7-2 to TRBJ2-5; 10 nucleotides align to TRBD2. V was pared by 5 bases and J by 9 bases, with 15 bases of the junction left unmatched. Germline CDR1 and CDR2: SGHTA and FQGNSA. This CDR3 is built from 16 residues. For the CDR3, the DNA is TGTGCCAGCAGCGCAACTCAGCGGGGGGGGTCAGGTCCCCAGTACTTC. Protein: CASSATQRGGSGPQYF.

The rearrangement uses TRBV7-9 and TRBJ2-7; 14 nucleotides line up with TRBD2. J was trimmed by 5 bases and V by 7 bases; bases with no gene match: 19. The length of the CDR3 is 19 residues. Germline V CDR1 and CDR2: SEHNR, FQNEAQ (reference sequence). The CDR3 nucleotides are TGTGCCAGCACCGGACCGGGACAGGGGGGGACTAGCGGGAGTGACGAGCAGTACTTC. This translates into CASTGPGQGGTSGSDEQYF.

The genes are TRBV7-2 and TRBJ2-1; TRBD2 might be the D (6 bases). CDR1 and CDR2 (germline): SGHTA, FQGNSA. The CDR3 has 14 amino acids. Deletions cut 2 bases from V and 7 bases from J, with 12 bases between. Here the CDR3 DNA reads TGTGCCAGCAGCTTATTCGGACTAATTAATGAGCAGTTCTTC. This translates into CASSLFGLINEQFF.

The V call is TRBV7-9, the J call TRBJ2-3; a weak D match, TRBD1 (6 bases). Germline lookup yields CDR1 SEHNR and CDR2 FQNEAQ (reference sequence). The length of the CDR3 is 14 residues. Deletions cut 4 bases from V and 4 bases from J, with 12 bases between. CDR3 sequence (DNA): TGTGCCAGCAGCTCCGGGACATCCGCAGATACGCAGTATTTT. Its translation: CASSSGTSADTQYF.